The clone carrying this TCR beta chain was seen repeatedly, ten times or more. What it binds is not known. TCRdb re-derived calls from the 5' RACE reads in MiXCR, one entry per CDR3 protein. The sample shows thousands of distinct CDR3 sequences, over 8.5% of them seen only once. These data come from a study of spatial heterogeneity in lung cancer. For the study at large: Matched bulk RNA-seq gave a T cell module score that correlated strongly with tumor-region TCR transcript counts. Unique TCR and UMI combinations averaged more than ten appearances each in raw reads.

Time point denoted: sample taken at primary tumor resection. Overall study findings and caveats: For expanded intratumoral alpha and beta TCRs, counts tracked tumor mutation counts.

The clonotype comes from a male donor with early-stage non-small cell lung cancer. Sequenced material: lung tumor tissue, taken at surgery.

The CDR3 nucleotides are TGTGCCAGCAGCTTGCCCCCCCAGGCTTCGAGTTCACCCCTCCACTTT. Its translation is CASSLPPQASSSPLHF. The rearrangement links TRBV5-8 to TRBJ1-6; D not certain. The V and J ends lost 1 base and 9 bases respectively, with 17 bases between them. The CDR3 runs 16 residues. The germline V gene encodes CDR1 SGHTS and CDR2 YDEGEE.